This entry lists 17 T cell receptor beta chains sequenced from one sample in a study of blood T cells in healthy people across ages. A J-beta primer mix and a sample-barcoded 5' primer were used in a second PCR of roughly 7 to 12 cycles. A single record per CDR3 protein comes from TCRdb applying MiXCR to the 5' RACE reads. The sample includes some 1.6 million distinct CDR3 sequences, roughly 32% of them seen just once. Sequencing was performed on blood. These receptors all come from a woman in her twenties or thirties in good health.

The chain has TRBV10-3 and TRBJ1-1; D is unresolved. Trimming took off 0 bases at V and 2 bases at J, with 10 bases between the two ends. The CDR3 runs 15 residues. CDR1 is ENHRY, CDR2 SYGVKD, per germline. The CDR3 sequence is CAISESFEVNTEAFF. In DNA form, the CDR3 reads TGTGCCATCAGTGAGTCCTTTGAGGTTAACACTGAAGCTTTCTTT.

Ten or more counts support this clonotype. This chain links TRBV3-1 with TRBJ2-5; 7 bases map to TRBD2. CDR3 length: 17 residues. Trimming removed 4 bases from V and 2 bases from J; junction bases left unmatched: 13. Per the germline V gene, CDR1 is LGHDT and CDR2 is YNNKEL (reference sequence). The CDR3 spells CASSPSPPGTTQETQYF. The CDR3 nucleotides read TGTGCCAGCAGCCCCTCGCCCCCCGGGACTACTCAAGAGACCCAGTACTTC.

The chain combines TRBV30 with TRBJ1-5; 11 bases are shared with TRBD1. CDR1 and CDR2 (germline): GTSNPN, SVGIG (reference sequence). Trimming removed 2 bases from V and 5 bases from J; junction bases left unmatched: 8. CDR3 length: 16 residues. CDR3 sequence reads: CAWSLPWTGGDQPQHF. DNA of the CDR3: TGTGCCTGGAGTCTTCCCTGGACAGGGGGCGATCAGCCCCAGCATTTT.

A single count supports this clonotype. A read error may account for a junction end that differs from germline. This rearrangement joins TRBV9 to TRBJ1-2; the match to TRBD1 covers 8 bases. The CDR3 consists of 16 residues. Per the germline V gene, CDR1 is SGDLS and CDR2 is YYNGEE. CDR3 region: CANSVVADRVPQSYTF. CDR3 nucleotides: TGTGCCAACAGCGTAGTAGCGGACAGGGTGCCGCAGAGCTACACCTTC.

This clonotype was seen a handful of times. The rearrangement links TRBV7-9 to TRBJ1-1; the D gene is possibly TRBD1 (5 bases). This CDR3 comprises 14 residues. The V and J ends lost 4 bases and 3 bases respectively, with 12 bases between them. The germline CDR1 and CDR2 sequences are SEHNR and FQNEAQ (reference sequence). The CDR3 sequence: CASSSWGDYTEAFF. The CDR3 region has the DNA TGTGCCAGCAGCTCATGGGGGGACTACACTGAAGCTTTCTTT. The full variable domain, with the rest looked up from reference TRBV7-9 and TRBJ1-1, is DTGVSQNPRHKITKRGQNVTFRCDPISEHNRLYWYRQTLGQGPEFLTYFQNEAQLEKSRLLSDRFSAERPKGSFSTLEIQRTEQGDSAMYLCASSSWGDYTEAFFGQGTRLTVV.

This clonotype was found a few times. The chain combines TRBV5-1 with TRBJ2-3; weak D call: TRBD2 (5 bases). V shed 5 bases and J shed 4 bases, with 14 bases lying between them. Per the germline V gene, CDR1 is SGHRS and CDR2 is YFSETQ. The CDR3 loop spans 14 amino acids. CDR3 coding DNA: TGCGCCAGCAGGCCGGGATCATCGGCAGATACGCAGTATTTT. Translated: CASRPGSSADTQYF.

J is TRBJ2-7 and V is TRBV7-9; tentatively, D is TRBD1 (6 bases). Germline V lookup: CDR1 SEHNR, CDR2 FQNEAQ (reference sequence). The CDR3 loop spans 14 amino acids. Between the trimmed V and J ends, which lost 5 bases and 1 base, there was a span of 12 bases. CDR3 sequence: CASSPKDRSYEQYF. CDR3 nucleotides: TGTGCCAGCAGCCCTAAGGACAGATCCTACGAGCAGTACTTC. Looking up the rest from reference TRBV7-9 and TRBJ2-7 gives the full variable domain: DTGVSQNPRHKITKRGQNVTFRCDPISEHNRLYWYRQTLGQGPEFLTYFQNEAQLEKSRLLSDRFSAERPKGSFSTLEIQRTEQGDSAMYLCASSPKDRSYEQYFGPGTRLTVT.

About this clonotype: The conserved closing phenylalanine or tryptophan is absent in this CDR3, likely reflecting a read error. CDR3 nucleotides: TGTGCCAGCAGCATGGGACTCCGAGGCCACGATGAGCAGTTCTCC. Protein sequence: CASSMGLRGHDEQFS. The rearrangement joins TRBV7-2 to TRBJ2-1; weak D call: TRBD2 (6 bases). The CDR3 covers 15 residues. V was trimmed by 5 bases and J by 8 bases, leaving 19 bases between them. Germline CDR1 and CDR2: SGHTA and FQGNSA.

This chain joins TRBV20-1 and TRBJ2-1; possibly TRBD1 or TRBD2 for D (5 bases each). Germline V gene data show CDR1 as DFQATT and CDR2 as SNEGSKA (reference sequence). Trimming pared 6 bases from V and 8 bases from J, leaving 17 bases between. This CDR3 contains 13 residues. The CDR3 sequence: CSAPRDGYHEQFF. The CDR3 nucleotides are TGCAGTGCCCCCCGGGACGGGTATCATGAGCAGTTCTTC.

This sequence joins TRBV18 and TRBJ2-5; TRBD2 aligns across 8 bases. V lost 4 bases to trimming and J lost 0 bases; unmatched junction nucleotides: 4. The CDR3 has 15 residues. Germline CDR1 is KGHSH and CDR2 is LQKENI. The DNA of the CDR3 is TGTGCCAGCTCACGGCGAGCGGGGGACCAAGAGACCCAGTACTTC. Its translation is CASSRRAGDQETQYF.

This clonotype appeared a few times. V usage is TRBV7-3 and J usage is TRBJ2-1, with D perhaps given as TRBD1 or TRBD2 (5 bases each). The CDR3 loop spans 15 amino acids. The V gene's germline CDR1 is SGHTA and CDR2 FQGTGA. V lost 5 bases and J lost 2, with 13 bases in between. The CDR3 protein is CASSLSRGAYNEQFF. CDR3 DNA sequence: TGTGCCAGCAGCCTTTCTCGGGGCGCCTACAATGAGCAGTTCTTC.

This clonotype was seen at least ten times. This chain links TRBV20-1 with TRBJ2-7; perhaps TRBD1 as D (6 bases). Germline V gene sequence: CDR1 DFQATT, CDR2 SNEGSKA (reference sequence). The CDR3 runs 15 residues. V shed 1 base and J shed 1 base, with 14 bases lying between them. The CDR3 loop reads CSARGEGTRSYEQYF. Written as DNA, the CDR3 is TGCAGTGCTAGAGGTGAGGGGACAAGGTCCTACGAGCAGTACTTC.

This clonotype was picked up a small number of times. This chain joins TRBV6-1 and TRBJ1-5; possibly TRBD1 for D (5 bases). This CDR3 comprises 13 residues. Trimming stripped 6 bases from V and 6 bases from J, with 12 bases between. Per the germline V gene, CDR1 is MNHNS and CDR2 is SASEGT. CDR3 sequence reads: CASRRDLPQPQHF. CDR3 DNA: TGTGCCAGCAGGAGGGACCTACCTCAGCCCCAGCATTTT.

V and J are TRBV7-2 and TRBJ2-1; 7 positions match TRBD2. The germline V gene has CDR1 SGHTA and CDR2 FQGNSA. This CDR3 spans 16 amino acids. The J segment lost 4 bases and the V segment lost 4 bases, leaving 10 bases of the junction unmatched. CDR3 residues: CASSYAPGLLYNEQFF. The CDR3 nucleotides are TGTGCCAGCAGCTACGCCCCGGGACTACTTTACAATGAGCAGTTCTTC.

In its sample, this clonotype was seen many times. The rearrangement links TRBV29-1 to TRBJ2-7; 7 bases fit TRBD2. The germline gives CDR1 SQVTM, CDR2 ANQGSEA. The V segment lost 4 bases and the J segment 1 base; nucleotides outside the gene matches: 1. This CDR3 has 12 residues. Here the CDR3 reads CSVAGRSYEQYF. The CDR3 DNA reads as TGCAGCGTTGCCGGGAGGTCCTACGAGCAGTACTTC.

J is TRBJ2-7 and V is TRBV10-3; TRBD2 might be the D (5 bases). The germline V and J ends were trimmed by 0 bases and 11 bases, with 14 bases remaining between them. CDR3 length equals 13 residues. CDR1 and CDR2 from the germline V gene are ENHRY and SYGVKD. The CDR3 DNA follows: TGTGCCATCAGTGAGTCTACCGGGGTCTGGGAGTACTTC. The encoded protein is CAISESTGVWEYF.

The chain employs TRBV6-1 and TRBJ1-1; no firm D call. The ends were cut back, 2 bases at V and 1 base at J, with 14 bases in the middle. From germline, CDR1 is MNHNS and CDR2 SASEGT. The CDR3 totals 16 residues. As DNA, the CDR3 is TGTGCCAGCAGTGAAAAAGTGGCTCTAGGGAACACTGAAGCTTTCTTT. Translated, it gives CASSEKVALGNTEAFF.